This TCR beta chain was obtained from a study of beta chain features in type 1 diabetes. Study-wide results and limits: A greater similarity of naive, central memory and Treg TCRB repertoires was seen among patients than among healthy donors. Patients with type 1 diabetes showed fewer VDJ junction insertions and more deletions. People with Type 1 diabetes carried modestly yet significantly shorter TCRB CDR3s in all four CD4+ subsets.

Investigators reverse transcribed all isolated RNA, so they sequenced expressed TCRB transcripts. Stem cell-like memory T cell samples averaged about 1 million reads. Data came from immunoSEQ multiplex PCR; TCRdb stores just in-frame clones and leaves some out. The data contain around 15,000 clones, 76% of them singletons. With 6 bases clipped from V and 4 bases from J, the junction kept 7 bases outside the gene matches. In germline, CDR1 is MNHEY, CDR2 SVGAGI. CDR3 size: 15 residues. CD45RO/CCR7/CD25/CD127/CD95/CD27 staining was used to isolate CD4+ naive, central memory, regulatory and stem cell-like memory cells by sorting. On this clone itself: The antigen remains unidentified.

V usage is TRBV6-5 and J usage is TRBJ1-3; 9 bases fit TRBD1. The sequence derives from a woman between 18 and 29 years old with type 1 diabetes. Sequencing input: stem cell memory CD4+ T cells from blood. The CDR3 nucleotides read TGTGCCAGCAGACTCAACAGGGGGCAAGGAAACACCATATATTTT. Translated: CASRLNRGQGNTIYF.